This TCR beta chain was recorded in a study of early stage breast cancer tumors. Study-wide context: Of fewer than 20 invasive breast tumors, about a dozen were hormone receptor-positive, HER2-negative. Approximately 9.4-fold was the mean read coverage per sample.

Looked up from germline, CDR1 is WSHSY and CDR2 is SAAADI. CDR3 size: 14 residues. V lost 7 bases to trimming and J lost 5 bases; unmatched junction nucleotides: 7. Profiling relied on immunoSEQ multiplex PCR, and the TCRdb table lists in-frame clones only, not all of them. Found here are 25,000 to 35,000 clones, around three fifths of them singletons; the top ten hold 8.5%. Sequencing was carried out using breast tumor tissue. This receptor was taken from a person aged 45-60 years with breast cancer. V gene TRBV10-2 combines with J gene TRBJ2-1, with 8 bases aligning to TRBD2. This chain's CDR3 is CASTRALADNEQFF. The CDR3 bases are TGCGCCAGCACCCGGGCACTAGCGGACAATGAGCAGTTCTTC.